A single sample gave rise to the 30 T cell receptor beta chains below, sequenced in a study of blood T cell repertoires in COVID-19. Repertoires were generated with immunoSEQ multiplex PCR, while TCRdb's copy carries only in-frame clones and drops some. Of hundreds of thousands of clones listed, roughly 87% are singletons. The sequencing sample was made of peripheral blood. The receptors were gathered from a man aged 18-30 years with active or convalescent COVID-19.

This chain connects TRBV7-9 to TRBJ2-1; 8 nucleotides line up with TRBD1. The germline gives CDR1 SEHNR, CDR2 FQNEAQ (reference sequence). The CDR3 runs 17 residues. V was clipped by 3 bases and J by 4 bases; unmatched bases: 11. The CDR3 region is CASSFTLRQGRYNEQFF. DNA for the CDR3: TGTGCCAGCAGCTTCACCCTTAGACAGGGGCGGTACAATGAGCAGTTCTTC.

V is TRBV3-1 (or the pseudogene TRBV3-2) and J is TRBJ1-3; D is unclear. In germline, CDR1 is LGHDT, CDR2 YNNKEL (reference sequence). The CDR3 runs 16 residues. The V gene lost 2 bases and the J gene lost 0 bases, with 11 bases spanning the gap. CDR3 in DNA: TGTGCCAGCAGCCAAAGGCGGTTAGACTCTGGAAACACCATATATTTT. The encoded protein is CASSQRRLDSGNTIYF.

The CDR3 protein is CASSLRLAGLYNEQFF. For the CDR3, the DNA is TGTGCCAGCAGCTTACGACTAGCGGGTTTGTACAATGAGCAGTTCTTC. The rearrangement joins TRBV13 to TRBJ2-1, with 10 bases lining up with TRBD2. Trimming took 2 bases from V and 4 from J; bases not matched to a gene: 5. This CDR3 region has 16 residues. Germline lookup yields CDR1 PRHDT and CDR2 FYEKMQ (reference sequence).

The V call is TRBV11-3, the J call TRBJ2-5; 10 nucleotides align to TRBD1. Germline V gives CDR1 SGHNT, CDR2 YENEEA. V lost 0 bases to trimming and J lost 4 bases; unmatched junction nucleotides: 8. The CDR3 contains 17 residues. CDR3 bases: TGTGCCAGCAGCTTAGAGTTACGACAGGGGGCATCAGAGACCCAGTACTTC. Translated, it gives CASSLELRQGASETQYF.

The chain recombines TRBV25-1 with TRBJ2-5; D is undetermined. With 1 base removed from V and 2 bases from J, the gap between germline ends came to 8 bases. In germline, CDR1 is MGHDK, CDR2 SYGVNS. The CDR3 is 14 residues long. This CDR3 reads CASSEWRQQETQYF. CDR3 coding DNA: TGTGCCAGCAGTGAATGGCGGCAGCAAGAGACCCAGTACTTC.

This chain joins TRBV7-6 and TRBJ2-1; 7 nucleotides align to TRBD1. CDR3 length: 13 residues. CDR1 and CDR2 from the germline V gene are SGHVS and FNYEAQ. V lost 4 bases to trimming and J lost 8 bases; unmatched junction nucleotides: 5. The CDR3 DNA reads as TGTGCCAGCAGCTCTGGTGACAGGGATGAGCAGTTCTTC. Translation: CASSSGDRDEQFF.

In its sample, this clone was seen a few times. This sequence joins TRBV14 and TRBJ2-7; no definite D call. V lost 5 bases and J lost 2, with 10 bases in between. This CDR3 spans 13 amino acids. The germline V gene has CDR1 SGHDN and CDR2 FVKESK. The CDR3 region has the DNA TGTGCCAGCAGCGTGGCCCCGACCTACGAGCAGTACTTC. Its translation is CASSVAPTYEQYF.

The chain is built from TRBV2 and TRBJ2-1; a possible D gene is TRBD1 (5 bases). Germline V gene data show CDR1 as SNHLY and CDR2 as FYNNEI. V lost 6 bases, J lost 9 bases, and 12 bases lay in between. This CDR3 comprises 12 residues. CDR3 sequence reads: CASRGESREQFF. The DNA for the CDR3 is TGTGCCAGCAGAGGGGAATCGCGTGAGCAGTTCTTC.

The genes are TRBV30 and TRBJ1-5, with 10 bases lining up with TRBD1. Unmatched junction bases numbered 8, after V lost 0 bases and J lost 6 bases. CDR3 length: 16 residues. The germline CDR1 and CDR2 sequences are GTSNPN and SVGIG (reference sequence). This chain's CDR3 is CAWSVLGDRGSQPQHF. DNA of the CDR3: TGTGCCTGGAGTGTACTGGGGGACAGGGGCTCTCAGCCCCAGCATTTT.

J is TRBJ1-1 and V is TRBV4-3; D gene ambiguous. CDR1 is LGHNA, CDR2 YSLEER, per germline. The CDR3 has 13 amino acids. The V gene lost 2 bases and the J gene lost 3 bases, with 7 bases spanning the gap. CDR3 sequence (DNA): TGCGCCAGCAGCCAACAGAGGTACACTGAAGCTTTCTTT. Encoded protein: CASSQQRYTEAFF.

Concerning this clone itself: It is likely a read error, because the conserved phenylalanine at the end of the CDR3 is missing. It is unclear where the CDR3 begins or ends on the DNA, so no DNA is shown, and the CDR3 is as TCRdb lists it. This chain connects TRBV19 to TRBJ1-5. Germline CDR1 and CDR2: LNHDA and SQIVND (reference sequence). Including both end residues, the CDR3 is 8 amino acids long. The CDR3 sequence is CASSRSVI.

CDR3 in DNA: TGTGCCACCAGTGATTCTCTGGCCCGGGACAATGAGCAGTTCTTC. Amino acid sequence: CATSDSLARDNEQFF. The chain couples TRBV24-1 to TRBJ2-1; unclear D gene. Germline V CDR1 and CDR2: KGHDR, SFDVKD. V was trimmed by 2 bases and J by 5 bases, leaving 12 bases between them. CDR3 length: 15 residues.

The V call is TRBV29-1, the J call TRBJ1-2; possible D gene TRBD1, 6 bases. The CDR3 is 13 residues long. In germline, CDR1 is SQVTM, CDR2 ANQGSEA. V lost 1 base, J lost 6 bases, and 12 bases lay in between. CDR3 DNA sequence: TGCAGCGTTGAAGTACAGGGAGGGGATGGCTACACCTTC. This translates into CSVEVQGGDGYTF.

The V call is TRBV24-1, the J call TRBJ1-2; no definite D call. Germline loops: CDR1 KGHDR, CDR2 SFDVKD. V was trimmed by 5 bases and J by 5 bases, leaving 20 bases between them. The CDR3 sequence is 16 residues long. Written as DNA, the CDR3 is TGTGCCACCAGTGGTCGAAGAGGGCCTGGTACGTATGGCTACACCTTC. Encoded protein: CATSGRRGPGTYGYTF.

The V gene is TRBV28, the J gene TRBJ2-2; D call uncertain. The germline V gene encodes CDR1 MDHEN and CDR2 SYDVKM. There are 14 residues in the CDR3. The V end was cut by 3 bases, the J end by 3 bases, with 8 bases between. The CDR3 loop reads CASSFRVHTGELFF. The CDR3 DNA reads TGTGCCAGCAGTTTCCGGGTTCACACCGGGGAGCTGTTTTTT.

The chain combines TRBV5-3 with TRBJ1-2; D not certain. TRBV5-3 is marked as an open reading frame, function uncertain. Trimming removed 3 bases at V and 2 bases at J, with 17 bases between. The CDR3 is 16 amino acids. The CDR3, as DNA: TGTGCCAGAAGCTCGGAGGGCAGTCCAGAGAACTATGGCTACACCTTC. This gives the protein CARSSEGSPENYGYTF.

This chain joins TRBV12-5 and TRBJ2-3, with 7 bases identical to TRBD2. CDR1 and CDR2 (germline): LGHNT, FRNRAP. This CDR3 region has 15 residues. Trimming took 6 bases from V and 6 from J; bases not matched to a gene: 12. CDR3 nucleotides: TGTGCTAGTGGCCCTAACGGACTAGAGGCCGATACGCAGTATTTT. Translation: CASGPNGLEADTQYF.

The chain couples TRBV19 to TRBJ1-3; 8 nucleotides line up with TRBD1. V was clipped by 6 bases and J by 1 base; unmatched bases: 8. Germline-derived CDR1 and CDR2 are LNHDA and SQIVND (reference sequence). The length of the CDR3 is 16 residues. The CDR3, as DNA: TGTGCCAGTAGATTACAGGGGGTCGGTTCTGGAAACACCATATATTTT. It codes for CASRLQGVGSGNTIYF.

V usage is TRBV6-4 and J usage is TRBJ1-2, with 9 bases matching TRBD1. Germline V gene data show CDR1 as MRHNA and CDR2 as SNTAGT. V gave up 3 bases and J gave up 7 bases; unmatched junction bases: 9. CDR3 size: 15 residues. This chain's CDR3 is CASSETGTGFGGYTF. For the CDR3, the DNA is TGTGCCAGCAGTGAAACCGGGACAGGGTTCGGTGGCTACACCTTC.

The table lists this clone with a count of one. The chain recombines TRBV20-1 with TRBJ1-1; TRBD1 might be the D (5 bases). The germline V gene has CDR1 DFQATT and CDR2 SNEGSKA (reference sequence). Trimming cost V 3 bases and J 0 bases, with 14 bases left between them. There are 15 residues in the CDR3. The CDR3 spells CSASQGVGMNTEAFF. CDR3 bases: TGCAGTGCTAGTCAAGGGGTCGGAATGAACACTGAAGCTTTCTTT.

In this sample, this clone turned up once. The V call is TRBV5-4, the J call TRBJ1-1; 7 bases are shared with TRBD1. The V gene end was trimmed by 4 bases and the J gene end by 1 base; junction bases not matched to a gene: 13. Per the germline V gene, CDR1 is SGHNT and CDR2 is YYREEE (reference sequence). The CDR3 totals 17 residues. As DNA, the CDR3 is TGTGCCAGCAGCCAAAAACAGGGGATTTTCACGAACACTGAAGCTTTCTTT. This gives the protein CASSQKQGIFTNTEAFF. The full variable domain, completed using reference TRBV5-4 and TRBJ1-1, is ETGVTQSPTHLIKTRGQQVTLRCSSQSGHNTVSWYQQALGQGPQFIFQYYREEENGRGNFPPRFSGLQFPNYSSELNVNALELDDSALYLCASSQKQGIFTNTEAFFGQGTRLTVV.

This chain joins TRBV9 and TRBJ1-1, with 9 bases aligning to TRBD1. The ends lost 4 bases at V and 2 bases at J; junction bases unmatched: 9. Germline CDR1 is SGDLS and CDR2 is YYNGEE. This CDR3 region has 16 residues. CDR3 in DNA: TGTGCCAGCAGCCAACAGGGGGCGCGAACTAACACTGAAGCTTTCTTT. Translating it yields CASSQQGARTNTEAFF.

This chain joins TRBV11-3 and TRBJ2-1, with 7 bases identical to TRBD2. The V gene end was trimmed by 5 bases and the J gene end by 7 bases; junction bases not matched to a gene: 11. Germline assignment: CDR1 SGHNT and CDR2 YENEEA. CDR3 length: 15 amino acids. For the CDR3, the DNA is TGTGCCAGCAGCCAAAGCGGGGACCTTTGGAATGAGCAGTTCTTC. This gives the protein CASSQSGDLWNEQFF.

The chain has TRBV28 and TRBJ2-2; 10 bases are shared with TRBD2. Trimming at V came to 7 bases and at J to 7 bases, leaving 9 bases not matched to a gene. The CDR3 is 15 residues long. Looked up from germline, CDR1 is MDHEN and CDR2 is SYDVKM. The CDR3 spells CASTIAGGGVGELFF. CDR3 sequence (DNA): TGTGCCAGCACCATAGCGGGGGGTGGTGTCGGGGAGCTGTTTTTT.

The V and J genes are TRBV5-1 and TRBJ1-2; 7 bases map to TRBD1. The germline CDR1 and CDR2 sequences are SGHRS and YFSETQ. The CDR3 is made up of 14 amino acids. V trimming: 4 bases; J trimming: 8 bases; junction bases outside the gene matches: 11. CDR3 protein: CASSRGTDTMGYTF. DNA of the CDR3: TGCGCCAGCAGCAGAGGGACAGATACTATGGGCTACACCTTC.

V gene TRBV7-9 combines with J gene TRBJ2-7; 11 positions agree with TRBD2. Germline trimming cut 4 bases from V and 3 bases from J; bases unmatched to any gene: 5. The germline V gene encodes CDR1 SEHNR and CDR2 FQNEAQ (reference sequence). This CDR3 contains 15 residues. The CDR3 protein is CASSSGTSGSYEQYF. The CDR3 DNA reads TGTGCCAGCAGCTCCGGGACTAGCGGTAGCTACGAGCAGTACTTC.

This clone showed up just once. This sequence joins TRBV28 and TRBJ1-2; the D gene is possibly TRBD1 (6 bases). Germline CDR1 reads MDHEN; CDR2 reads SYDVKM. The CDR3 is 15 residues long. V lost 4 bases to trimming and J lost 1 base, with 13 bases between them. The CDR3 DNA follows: TGTGCCAGCAGTTCGACAGGCCCCCTTAACTATGGCTACACCTTC. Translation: CASSSTGPLNYGYTF.

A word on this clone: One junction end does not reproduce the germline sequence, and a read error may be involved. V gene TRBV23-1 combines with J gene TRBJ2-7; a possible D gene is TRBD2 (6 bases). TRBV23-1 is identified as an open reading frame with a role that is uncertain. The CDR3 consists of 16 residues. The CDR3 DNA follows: TGCGCCAGCAGTGAAACAGGACTATACAGGACCTACGGGCAGTACTTC. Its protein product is CASSETGLYRTYGQYF.

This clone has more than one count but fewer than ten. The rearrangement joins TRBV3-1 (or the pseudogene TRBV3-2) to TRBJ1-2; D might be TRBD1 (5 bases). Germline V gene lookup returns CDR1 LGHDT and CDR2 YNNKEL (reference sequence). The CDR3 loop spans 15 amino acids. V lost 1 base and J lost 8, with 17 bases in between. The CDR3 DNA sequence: TGTGCCAGCAGCCAAGGGATGCAGGGACTTTGGGGCTACACCTTC. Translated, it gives CASSQGMQGLWGYTF.

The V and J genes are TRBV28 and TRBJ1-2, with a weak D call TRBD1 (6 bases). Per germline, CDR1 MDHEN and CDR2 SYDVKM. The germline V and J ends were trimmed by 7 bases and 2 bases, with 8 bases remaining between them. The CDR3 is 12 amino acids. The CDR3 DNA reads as TGTGCCAGCACAGGGGTAAACTATGGCTACACCTTC. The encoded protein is CASTGVNYGYTF.